This TCR beta chain came from a study of regulatory T cells in long-lasting Graves disease. TCR beta libraries were built with iRepertoire HTBI primers and Arm-PCR of CDR3 regions. TCRdb passed the multiplex PCR reads through MiXCR, listing each CDR3 protein once. The table lists hundreds of thousands of distinct CDR3 sequences, about 16% of them singletons. Time point denoted: newly diagnosed GD, antithyroid drugs for less than 3 months. PBMC RNA was the source of the TCR library. The CDR3 is 14 amino acids. Trimming pared 8 bases from V and 2 bases from J, leaving 16 bases between. The sample holds many counts of this clonotype. These data also featured in a second study, about T cells in Graves' hyperthyroidism and ophthalmopathy. That publication notes: RT-PCR in the first round (using the HTBI primer set) targeted the TCR CDR3.

This sequence joins TRBV12-3 or TRBV12-4 and TRBJ2-7, with D tentatively TRBD2 (7 bases). The specimen was peripheral blood mononuclear cells (PBMCs), collected at new diagnosis, from a patient treated with antithyroid drugs. The clonotype comes from a woman aged 35-65 years with Graves disease. The CDR3 region has the DNA TGTGCCAGCCCGCTTGGGGGGGCCCCCTACGAGCAGTACTTC. As protein: CASPLGGAPYEQYF.